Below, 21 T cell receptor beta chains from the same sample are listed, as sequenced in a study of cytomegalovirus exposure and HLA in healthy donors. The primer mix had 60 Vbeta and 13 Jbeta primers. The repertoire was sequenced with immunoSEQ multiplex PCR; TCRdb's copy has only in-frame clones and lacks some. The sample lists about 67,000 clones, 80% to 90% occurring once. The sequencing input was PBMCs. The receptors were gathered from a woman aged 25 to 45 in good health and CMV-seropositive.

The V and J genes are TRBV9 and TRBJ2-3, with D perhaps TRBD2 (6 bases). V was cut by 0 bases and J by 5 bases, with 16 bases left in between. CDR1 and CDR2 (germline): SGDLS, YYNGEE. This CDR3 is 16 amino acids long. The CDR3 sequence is CASSVVRDPGRDTQYF. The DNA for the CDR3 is TGTGCCAGCAGCGTAGTGCGGGACCCAGGGAGAGATACGCAGTATTTT.

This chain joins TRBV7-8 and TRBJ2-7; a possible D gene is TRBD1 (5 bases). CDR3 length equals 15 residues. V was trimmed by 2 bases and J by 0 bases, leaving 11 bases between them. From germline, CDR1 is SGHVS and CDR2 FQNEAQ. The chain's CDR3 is CASSLTHRPSYEQYF. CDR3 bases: TGTGCCAGCAGCTTAACCCACAGGCCCTCCTACGAGCAGTACTTC.

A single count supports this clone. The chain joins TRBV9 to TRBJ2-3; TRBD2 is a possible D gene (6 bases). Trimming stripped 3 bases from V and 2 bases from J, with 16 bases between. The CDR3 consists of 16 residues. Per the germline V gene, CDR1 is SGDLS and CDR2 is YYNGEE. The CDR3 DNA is TGTGCCAGCAGCGCTTTACCGGGACTTCACACAGATACGCAGTATTTT. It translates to CASSALPGLHTDTQYF.

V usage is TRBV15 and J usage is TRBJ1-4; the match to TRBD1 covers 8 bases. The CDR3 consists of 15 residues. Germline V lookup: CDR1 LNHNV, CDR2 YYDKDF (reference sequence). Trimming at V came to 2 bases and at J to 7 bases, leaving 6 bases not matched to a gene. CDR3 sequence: CATSRPGGWGEKLFF. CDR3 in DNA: TGTGCCACCAGCAGACCAGGGGGCTGGGGTGAAAAACTGTTTTTT.

For the CDR3, the DNA is TGTGCCAGCAGGGAACCGGGACTATACTTCGGCACAGATACGCAGTATTTT. It translates to CASREPGLYFGTDTQYF. The chain combines TRBV28 with TRBJ2-3; 7 bases are shared with TRBD2. Germline lookup yields CDR1 MDHEN and CDR2 SYDVKM. This CDR3 is 17 amino acids long. The trim removed 6 bases at V and 1 base at J, leaving 13 bases unmatched.

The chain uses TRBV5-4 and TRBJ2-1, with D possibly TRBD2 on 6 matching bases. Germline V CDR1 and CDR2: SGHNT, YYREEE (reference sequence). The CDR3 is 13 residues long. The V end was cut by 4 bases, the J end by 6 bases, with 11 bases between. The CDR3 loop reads CASSVSSANEQFF. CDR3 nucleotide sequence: TGTGCCAGCAGCGTCTCTAGCGCCAATGAGCAGTTCTTC.

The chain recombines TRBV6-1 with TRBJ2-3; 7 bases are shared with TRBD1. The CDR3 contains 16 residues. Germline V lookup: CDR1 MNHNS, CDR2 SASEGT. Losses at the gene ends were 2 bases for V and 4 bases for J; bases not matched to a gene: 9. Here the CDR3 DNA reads TGTGCCAGCAGTGAATTCAACAGGGGAATCCCAGATACGCAGTATTTT. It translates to CASSEFNRGIPDTQYF.

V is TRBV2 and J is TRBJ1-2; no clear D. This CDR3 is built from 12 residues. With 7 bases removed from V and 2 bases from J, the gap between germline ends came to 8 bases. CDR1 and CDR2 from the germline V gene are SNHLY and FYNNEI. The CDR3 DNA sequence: TGTGCCAGCATTGGCAGGAACTATGGCTACACCTTC. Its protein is CASIGRNYGYTF. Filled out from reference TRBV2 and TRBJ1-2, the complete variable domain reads EPEVTQTPSHQVTQMGQEVILRCVPISNHLYFYWYRQILGQKVEFLVSFYNNEISEKSEIFDDQFSVERPDGSNFTLKIRSTKLEDSAMYFCASIGRNYGYTFGSGTRLTVV.

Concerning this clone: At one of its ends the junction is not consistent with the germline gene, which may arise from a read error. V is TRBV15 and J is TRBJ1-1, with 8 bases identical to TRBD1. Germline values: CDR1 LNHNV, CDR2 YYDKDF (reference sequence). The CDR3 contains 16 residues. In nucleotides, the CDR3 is TGTGCCACCAGAAGAGAGGCAGGGGGCGCGGGCACTGAAGCTTTCTTT. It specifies CATRREAGGAGTEAFF.

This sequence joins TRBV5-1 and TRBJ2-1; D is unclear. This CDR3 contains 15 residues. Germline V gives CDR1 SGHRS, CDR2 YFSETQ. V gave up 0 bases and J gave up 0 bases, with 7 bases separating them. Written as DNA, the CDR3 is TGCGCCAGCAGCTTGGGTTCTTCCTCCTACAATGAGCAGTTCTTC. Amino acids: CASSLGSSSYNEQFF.

The CDR3 here is CASSPRTSGSLIGELFF. CDR3 bases: TGTGCCAGCTCACCGAGGACTAGCGGGAGTCTTATCGGGGAGCTGTTTTTT. V and J are TRBV18 and TRBJ2-2; 13 nucleotides agree with TRBD2. This CDR3 comprises 17 residues. The V gene end was trimmed by 3 bases and the J gene end by 7 bases; junction bases not matched to a gene: 8. Germline V lookup: CDR1 KGHSH, CDR2 LQKENI.

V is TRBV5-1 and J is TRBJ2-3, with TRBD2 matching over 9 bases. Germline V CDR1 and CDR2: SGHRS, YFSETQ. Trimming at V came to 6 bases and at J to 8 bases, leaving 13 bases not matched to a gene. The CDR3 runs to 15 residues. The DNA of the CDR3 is TGCGCCAGCAACCAGGGACTAGCAGGCCTAGGTACGCAGTATTTT. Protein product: CASNQGLAGLGTQYF.

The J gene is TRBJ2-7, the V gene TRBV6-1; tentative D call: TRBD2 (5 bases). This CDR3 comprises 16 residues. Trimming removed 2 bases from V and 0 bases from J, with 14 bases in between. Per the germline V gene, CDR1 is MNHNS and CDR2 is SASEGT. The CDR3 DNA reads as TGTGCCAGCAGTGAATCGGGCGGGCCGCGCTCCTACGAGCAGTACTTC. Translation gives CASSESGGPRSYEQYF.

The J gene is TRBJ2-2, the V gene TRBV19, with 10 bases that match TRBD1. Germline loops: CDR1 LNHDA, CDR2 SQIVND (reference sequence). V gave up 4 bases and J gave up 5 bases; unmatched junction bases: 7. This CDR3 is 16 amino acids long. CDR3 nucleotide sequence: TGTGCCAGTAGTAGGGGACAGGGGATAGGAACCGGGGAGCTGTTTTTT. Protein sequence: CASSRGQGIGTGELFF.

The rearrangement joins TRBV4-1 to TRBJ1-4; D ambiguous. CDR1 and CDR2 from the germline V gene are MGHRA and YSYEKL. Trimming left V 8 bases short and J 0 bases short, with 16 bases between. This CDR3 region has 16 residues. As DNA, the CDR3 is TGCGCCAGCGCCCCCTGGACGGGAACAACTAATGAAAAACTGTTTTTT. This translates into CASAPWTGTTNEKLFF.

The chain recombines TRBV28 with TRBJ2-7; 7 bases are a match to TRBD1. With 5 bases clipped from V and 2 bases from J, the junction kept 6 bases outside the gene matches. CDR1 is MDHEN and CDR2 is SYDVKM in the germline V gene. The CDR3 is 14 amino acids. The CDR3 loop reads CASSPTGPPYEQYF. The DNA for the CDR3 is TGTGCCAGCAGTCCGACAGGGCCCCCCTACGAGCAGTACTTC.

The CDR3, as DNA: TGTGCCAGCAGCGTAGTGGCGGATGAGCAGTTCTTC. Protein: CASSVVADEQFF. V gene TRBV9 combines with J gene TRBJ2-1; D ambiguous. Germline V gene lookup returns CDR1 SGDLS and CDR2 YYNGEE. The germline V and J ends were trimmed by 0 bases and 8 bases, with 6 bases remaining between them. The CDR3 is 12 residues long.

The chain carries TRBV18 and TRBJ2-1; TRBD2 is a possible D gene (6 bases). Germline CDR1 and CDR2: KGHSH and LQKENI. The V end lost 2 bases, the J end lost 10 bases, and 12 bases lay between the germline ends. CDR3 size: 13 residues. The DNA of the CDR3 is TGTGCCAGCTCACCAAAGGTCCGGGGGGAGCAGTTCTTC. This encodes CASSPKVRGEQFF.

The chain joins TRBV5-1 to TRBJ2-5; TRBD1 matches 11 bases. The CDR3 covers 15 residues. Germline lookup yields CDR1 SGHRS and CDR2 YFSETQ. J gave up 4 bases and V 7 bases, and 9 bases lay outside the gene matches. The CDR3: CASGGRGQGVETQYF. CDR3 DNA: TGCGCCAGCGGCGGGCGGGGACAGGGGGTAGAGACCCAGTACTTC.

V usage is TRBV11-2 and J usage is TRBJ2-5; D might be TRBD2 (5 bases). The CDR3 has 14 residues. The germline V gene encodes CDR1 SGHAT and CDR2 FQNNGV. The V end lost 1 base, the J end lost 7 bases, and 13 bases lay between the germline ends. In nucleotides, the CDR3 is TGTGCCAGCAGCTTAGTTGGGAGTGTGGGGACCCAGTACTTC. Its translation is CASSLVGSVGTQYF.

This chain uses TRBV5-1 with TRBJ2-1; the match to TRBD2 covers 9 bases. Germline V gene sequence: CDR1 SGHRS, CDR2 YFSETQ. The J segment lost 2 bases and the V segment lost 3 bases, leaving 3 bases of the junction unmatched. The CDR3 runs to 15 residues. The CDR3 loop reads CASSSSGKAYNEQFF. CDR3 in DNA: TGCGCCAGCAGCTCTAGCGGGAAAGCCTACAATGAGCAGTTCTTC.